The clone carrying this T cell receptor (beta chain) was seen more than once but under ten times. As yet, its antigen is unknown. The table came from immunoSEQ multiplex PCR; TCRdb's copy has only in-frame clones and leaves some out. This table has under 200,000 clones, approximately 90% appearing once. This entry belongs to a study of T cell responses to AZD1222 COVID-19 vaccine. Study-wide findings and caveats: Spike-wide vaccine-associated CD4 TCRs dominated at 160-218 and 743-854.

The CDR3 runs 17 residues. With V trimmed by 2 bases and J by 7 bases, 11 bases remained unmatched. Germline V gives CDR1 SGHTA, CDR2 FQGTGA. The sample was peripheral blood, taken on day 0 of MenACWY control vaccination. The J gene is TRBJ2-1, the V gene TRBV7-3, with TRBD1 matching over 10 bases. The receptor was isolated from an adult in good health. The CDR3 DNA sequence: TGTGCCAGCAGCTTATCCTCCGGGACAGGGGCAGCGAATGAGCAGTTCTTC. This translates into CASSLSSGTGAANEQFF.